A selection of T cell receptor beta chains follows, all from one sample in a study of cytomegalovirus exposure and HLA in healthy donors. This table comes from immunoSEQ multiplex PCR, and its TCRdb copy is limited to in-frame clones, with some not included. The sample lists 55,000 to 75,000 clones, approximately 72% occurring once. Sequenced material: PBMCs. These receptors originate from a woman aged 25 to 39 in good health and CMV-seropositive. Each CDR3 is given with its conserved first and last residue. A D gene is named only where the DNA matches it firmly. Expanded clones are given a class, and other clones once, few, many or no size at all.

abundance	d_gene	v_gene	j_gene	len	CDR3nt	CDR3aa
few	TRBD2	TRBV5-1	TRBJ2-3	15	TGCGCCAGCAGCTTGGCAGGACTAGTACGGTATACGCAGTATTTT	CASSLAGLVRYTQYF
NA	TRBD2	TRBV7-8	TRBJ2-2	14	TGTGCCAGCACCAGCGGGGTTGACACCGGGGAGCTGTTTTTT	CASTSGVDTGELFF
NA	TRBD1	TRBV18	TRBJ1-4	14	TGTGCCAGCTCACTGACAGGGGGCGACGAAAAACTGTTTTTT	CASSLTGGDEKLFF
NA	TRBD1	TRBV7-8	TRBJ1-5	15	TGTGCCAGCAGCTTGGGGGGACAGAGGAATCAGCCCCAGCATTTT	CASSLGGQRNQPQHF
NA	TRBD2	TRBV19	TRBJ2-7	13	TGTGCCAGTGGCCCAAGCGGGGCCTACGAGCAGTACTTC	CASGPSGAYEQYF
once	NA	TRBV4-2	TRBJ2-2	21	TGTGCCAGCAGCCCACCAACCGGTAGCGGCGTGAACTTAGCGAACACCGGGGAGCTGTTTTTT	CASSPPTGSGVNLANTGELFF
NA	NA	TRBV10-2	TRBJ1-1	17	TGCGCCAGCAGTGACGTGGGGGGGGCACAGGTGAACACTGAAGCTTTCTTT	CASSDVGGAQVNTEAFF
few	TRBD1	TRBV5-6	TRBJ1-2	13	TGTGCCAGCAGCCCGGACAGGGGGTCTGGCTACACCTTC	CASSPDRGSGYTF
NA	NA	TRBV11-2	TRBJ2-7	14	TGTGCCAGCAGTCGACAGGCAAGCTCCTACGAGCAGTACTTC	CASSRQASSYEQYF
NA	TRBD2	TRBV9	TRBJ2-1	15	TGTGCCAGCAGCCCCGGGGGGACTACTACGCATGAGCAGTTCTTC	CASSPGGTTTHEQFF
few	NA	TRBV7-9	TRBJ2-2	13	TGTGCCCCGGCGACTACCAACACCGGGGAGCTGTTTTTT	CAPATTNTGELFF
NA	NA	TRBV5-1	TRBJ2-3	15	TGCGCCAGCAGCGACGGGACTCCTAGCACAGATACGCAGTATTTT	CASSDGTPSTDTQYF
NA	TRBD2	TRBV18	TRBJ2-1	15	TGTGCCAGCTCCCGCGGGGGAGTAACCTACAATGAGCAGTTCTTC	CASSRGGVTYNEQFF
NA	TRBD2	TRBV9	TRBJ2-5	15	TGTGCCAGCAGCGATCACGGGAGGGCCGAGGAGACCCAGTACTTC	CASSDHGRAEETQYF
NA	NA	TRBV19	TRBJ2-6	15	TGTGCCAGTAGTATTAGCACAGGGGGGGCCAACGTCCTGACTTTC	CASSISTGGANVLTF
NA	NA	TRBV5-1	TRBJ2-1	16	TGCGCCAGCAGCTTGGCCATCGGGGACAACTACAATGAGCAGTTCTTC	CASSLAIGDNYNEQFF
NA	TRBD2	TRBV9	TRBJ2-1	15	TGTGCCAGCAGCACCGGGACTAGCGCCAACAATGAGCAGTTCTTC	CASSTGTSANNEQFF
once	NA	TRBV29-1	TRBJ2-1	10	TGCAGCGTAGAAACAGGGAAGCGGTTCTTC	CSVETGKRFF
NA	TRBD1	TRBV7-3	TRBJ1-1	15	TGTGCCAGCAGCTCCAAGACAGGGGGTGGCACTGAAGCTTTCTTT	CASSSKTGGGTEAFF
NA	TRBD2	TRBV4-2	TRBJ2-3	17	TGTGCCAGCAGCCCTTATATTGGACTAGCGGGCACAGATACGCAGTATTTT	CASSPYIGLAGTDTQYF
NA	NA	TRBV29-1	TRBJ2-1	16	TGCAGCGCTGGGGCCTACAGCGGGCATGCCTACAATGAGCAGTTCTTC	CSAGAYSGHAYNEQFF
medium-sized	TRBD1	TRBV5-1	TRBJ2-7	14	TGCGCCAGCAGCTGGACAGGTCCCTCCTACGAGCAGTACTTC	CASSWTGPSYEQYF
once	NA	TRBV25-1	TRBJ2-5	15	TGTGCCAGCAGTGAGACCGCAGGTTACCAAGAGACCCAGTACTTC	CASSETAGYQETQYF
NA	NA	TRBV15	TRBJ2-5	18	TGTGCCACCAGCGGAGCAGGGGATACCTCCGGAGGTCGTGAGACCCAGTACTTC	CATSGAGDTSGGRETQYF
NA	TRBD1	TRBV6-5	TRBJ1-1	14	TGTGCCAGCAGGCGACAGGGTAGTTACACTGAAGCTTTCTTT	CASRRQGSYTEAFF
NA	TRBD1	TRBV13	TRBJ2-5	15	TGTGCCAGCAGCTTCGCCGACAGGGTAATGGAGACCCAGTACTTC	CASSFADRVMETQYF
NA	TRBD2	TRBV5-1	TRBJ2-7	16	TGCGCCAGCAGCTTTGGGGCCCGGCTAGCGGCCTCCGAGCAGTACTTC	CASSFGARLAASEQYF
many	NA	TRBV29-1	TRBJ1-1	12	TGCAGCCTCCAGGAAGGAGGGACTGAAGCTTTCTTT	CSLQEGGTEAFF
once	NA	TRBV7-2	TRBJ2-5	14	TGTGCCAGCGGCAAGGGACACGCGAAGGAGACCCAGTACTTC	CASGKGHAKETQYF
few	NA	TRBV7-8	TRBJ1-1	14	TGTGCCAGCAGCTTTAGGGACTTTAACACTGAAGCTTTCTTT	CASSFRDFNTEAFF
NA	NA	TRBV30	TRBJ2-5	12	TGTGCCTCTAGCGCCGGAGGGGATACCCAGTACTTC	CASSAGGDTQYF
NA	TRBD2	TRBV28	TRBJ2-6	16	TGTGCCAGCAAGAGCGGGACCTTATCTGGGGCCAACGTCCTGACTTTC	CASKSGTLSGANVLTF
NA	NA	TRBV4-1	TRBJ2-4	16	TGCGCCAGCAGCCAAGTCCGGGATCTAGCCAAAAACATTCAGTACTTC	CASSQVRDLAKNIQYF
NA	TRBD2	TRBV5-1	TRBJ2-5	16	TGCGCCAGCAGCTTGAACGCCCGACTAGCGGGGGGGACCCAGTACTTC	CASSLNARLAGGTQYF
NA	TRBD1	TRBV6-5	TRBJ2-7	16	TGTGCCAGCAGTTACTCTGGACAGGGGGGACTCTACGAGCAGTACTTC	CASSYSGQGGLYEQYF
NA	NA	TRBV5-1	TRBJ1-4	14	TGCGCCAGCAGCGTACAGGCTTCTAATGAAAAACTGTTTTTT	CASSVQASNEKLFF
NA	NA	TRBV6-5	TRBJ1-2	13	TGTGCCAGCAGGAAAACAGGGTCGGCTGGCTACACCTTC	CASRKTGSAGYTF
NA	TRBD1	TRBV5-1	TRBJ1-2	15	TGCGCCAGCAGCCCCGGATGGGACAGCCTCTATGGCTACACCTTC	CASSPGWDSLYGYTF
NA	NA	TRBV28	TRBJ1-2	14	TGTGCCAGCCGGGACACTACCCTGTCCCTTCGCTACACCTTC	CASRDTTLSLRYTF
once	TRBD2	TRBV11-3	TRBJ2-7	15	TGTGCCAGCAGCTCCCCGGGACTAGCTGGTGGCGAGCAGTACTTC	CASSSPGLAGGEQYF
NA	TRBD2	TRBV27	TRBJ2-2	14	TGTGCCAGCGGGGGAGGGAAAAACACCGGGGAGCTGTTTTTT	CASGGGKNTGELFF
NA	NA	TRBV6-4	TRBJ2-3	22	TGTGCCAGCAGTGACCCAAAAAAAAGAGCCCATTTGACAGTTGCCCCCACAGATACGCAGTATTTT	CASSDPKKRAHLTVAPTDTQYF
NA	NA	TRBV7-2	TRBJ2-1	16	TGTGCCAGCAGCCGTAAGACGGAGGGATTCTACAATGAGCAGTTCTTC	CASSRKTEGFYNEQFF
NA	TRBD1	TRBV27	TRBJ1-2	17	TGTGCCAGCAGTTTATACGGGACAGGGGATTTCGGTTGGGGCTACACCTTC	CASSLYGTGDFGWGYTF
NA	TRBD2	TRBV5-1	TRBJ2-1	13	TGCGCCAGCAGCGCGGGACTAAGCAATGAGCAGTTCTTC	CASSAGLSNEQFF